The 21 T cell receptor beta chains below were found in one sample sequenced in a study of glioma-infiltrating T cells after dendritic cell vaccination. Some clones are missing from TCRdb's copy, which holds only in-frame ones; the method was immunoSEQ multiplex PCR. Of under 100,000 clones listed, more than 70% were seen once; the top ten hold around 3.2%. The sequencing used blood, collected before dendritic cell vaccination. The origin of the receptors is a human donor with glioblastoma.

This clone has only one observation. The chain uses TRBV11-2 and TRBJ1-6, with 12 positions matching TRBD1. V lost 5 bases and J lost 10; bases outside the gene matches: 3. CDR3 length: 14 amino acids. Germline loops: CDR1 SGHAT, CDR2 FQNNGV. In DNA form, the CDR3 reads TGTGCCAGCAGCCTGGGACAGGGGGCCTCACCCCTCCACTTT. Amino acid sequence: CASSLGQGASPLHF.

This chain links TRBV7-9 with TRBJ1-4; 7 bases match TRBD1. The CDR3 sequence is 17 residues long. The germline CDR1 and CDR2 sequences are SEHNR and FQNEAQ (reference sequence). J gave up 0 bases and V 3 bases, and 7 bases lay outside the gene matches. CDR3 sequence reads: CASSLGTASATNEKLFF. In nucleotides, the CDR3 is TGTGCCAGCAGCTTGGGGACAGCAAGTGCAACTAATGAAAAACTGTTTTTT.

The chain couples TRBV29-1 to TRBJ1-2; 8 bases agree with TRBD1. Losses at the gene ends were 6 bases for V and 6 bases for J; bases not matched to a gene: 9. Germline lookup yields CDR1 SQVTM and CDR2 ANQGSEA. The CDR3 is 13 residues long. The CDR3 nucleotides are TGCAGCGTACAACCGGGACAGGCTCATGGCTACACCTTC. This sequence encodes CSVQPGQAHGYTF.

This chain links TRBV10-1 with TRBJ2-7; 10 nucleotides agree with TRBD1. Trimming at V came to 8 bases and at J to 5 bases, leaving 9 bases not matched to a gene. The CDR3 consists of 14 residues. In germline, CDR1 is WNHNN, CDR2 SYGVQD (reference sequence). The CDR3 coding sequence is TGCGCCAGCGGGGGACAGGGGCTAAGGGACGAGCAGTACTTC. Its protein product is CASGGQGLRDEQYF.

In this sample, this clone turned up a few times. This chain uses TRBV6-6 with TRBJ1-1; TRBD1 agrees at 9 bases. Germline CDR1 and CDR2: MNHNY and SVGAGI (reference sequence). The V segment lost 4 bases and the J segment 6 bases; nucleotides outside the gene matches: 3. This CDR3 comprises 13 residues. The CDR3 spells CASSWGQGAEAFF. In DNA form, the CDR3 reads TGTGCCAGCAGTTGGGGACAGGGAGCTGAAGCTTTCTTT.

This clone appeared once. This sequence joins TRBV18 and TRBJ1-6; perhaps TRBD1 as D (5 bases). The CDR3 covers 15 residues. Trimming removed 2 bases from V and 5 bases from J, with 10 bases in between. The germline gives CDR1 KGHSH, CDR2 LQKENI. The CDR3: CASSPGGVNNSPLHF. The CDR3 coding sequence is TGTGCCAGCTCACCAGGGGGGGTGAATAATTCACCCCTCCACTTT.

The V gene is TRBV2, the J gene TRBJ2-5; weak D call: TRBD1 (5 bases). The J call may be incorrect, as the DNA end agrees better with TRBJ2-7. Germline V gene sequence: CDR1 SNHLY, CDR2 FYNNEI. There are 13 residues in the CDR3. CDR3 sequence reads: CASRAPGSYEQYF. DNA of the CDR3: TGTGCCAGCAGAGCCCCAGGGTCCTACGAGCAGTACTTC.

This chain joins TRBV2 and TRBJ1-1, with TRBD1 matching 7 bases. Germline values: CDR1 SNHLY, CDR2 FYNNEI. Unmatched junction bases numbered 6, after V lost 4 bases and J lost 7 bases. The CDR3 covers 13 residues. CDR3 in amino acids: CASSGGTVIEAFF. The CDR3, as DNA: TGTGCCAGCAGTGGTGGGACAGTGATTGAAGCTTTCTTT.

In this sample, this clone turned up once. The J gene is TRBJ2-3, the V gene TRBV19; 11 bases fit TRBD1. This CDR3 region has 16 residues. Germline values: CDR1 LNHDA, CDR2 SQIVND (reference sequence). The trim removed 7 bases at V and 4 bases at J, leaving 10 bases unmatched. The chain's CDR3 is CASTGRDRGRADTQYF. The CDR3 DNA follows: TGTGCCAGTACCGGCCGGGACAGGGGGAGGGCAGATACGCAGTATTTT.

V is TRBV30 and J is TRBJ1-2; 10 nucleotides line up with TRBD1. J lost 4 bases, V lost 2 bases, and 4 bases had no gene match. CDR3 length: 14 amino acids. The V gene's germline CDR1 is GTSNPN and CDR2 SVGIG (reference sequence). The CDR3 DNA is TGTGCCTGGAGTCGACAGGGGGCGGTCTATGGCTACACCTTC. Its translation: CAWSRQGAVYGYTF.

There are a few counts of this clone. CDR3 region: CASSGETEAFF. DNA for the CDR3: TGTGCCAGCAGTGGGGAGACTGAAGCTTTCTTT. The V gene is TRBV2, the J gene TRBJ1-1; D unclear. V lost 4 bases and J 5 bases, leaving 5 bases between the germline ends. From germline, CDR1 is SNHLY and CDR2 FYNNEI. CDR3 length equals 11 residues.

This sequence joins TRBV6-5 and TRBJ2-7; D might be TRBD2 (6 bases). Germline V lookup: CDR1 MNHEY, CDR2 SVGAGI. CDR3 size: 15 residues. The V gene lost 2 bases and the J gene lost 3 bases, with 14 bases spanning the gap. CDR3 sequence: CASSYRVGGFYEQYF. CDR3 sequence (DNA): TGTGCCAGCAGTTACCGCGTGGGGGGTTTCTACGAGCAGTACTTC.

CDR3 protein: CAIGEGDEKLFF. The CDR3 DNA is TGTGCCATCGGGGAAGGGGATGAAAAACTGTTTTTT. The chain is built from TRBV10-3 and TRBJ1-4, with D perhaps matching TRBD1 (5 bases). The CDR3 spans 12 residues. V shed 8 bases and J shed 6 bases, with 10 bases lying between them. Looked up from germline, CDR1 is ENHRY and CDR2 is SYGVKD.

The gene calls are TRBV2 and TRBJ1-6; D ambiguous. The CDR3 is 13 amino acids. The V and J ends lost 6 bases and 6 bases respectively, with 9 bases between them. Germline V gene lookup returns CDR1 SNHLY and CDR2 FYNNEI. The chain's CDR3 is CASRLDGNSPLHF. The CDR3, as DNA: TGTGCCAGCAGACTAGACGGTAATTCACCCCTCCACTTT.

The V gene is TRBV7-9, the J gene TRBJ1-6, with 9 bases that match TRBD1. Germline CDR1 is SEHNR and CDR2 is FQNEAQ (reference sequence). The CDR3 extends over 15 amino acids. Trimming removed 5 bases from V and 7 bases from J; junction bases left unmatched: 6. The CDR3 region has the DNA TGTGCCAGCAGCCCCCTGACAGGGGGAAATTCACCCCTCCACTTT. Protein: CASSPLTGGNSPLHF.

This chain links TRBV7-2 with TRBJ2-1, with D possibly TRBD2 on 6 matching bases. CDR1 is SGHTA, CDR2 FQGNSA, per germline. CDR3 size: 14 residues. With 5 bases removed from V and 5 bases from J, the gap between germline ends came to 13 bases. The CDR3 coding sequence is TGTGCCAGCAGCCCTCAGACTAGTAACAATGAGCAGTTCTTC. Protein product: CASSPQTSNNEQFF. Full variable domain (remainder filled in from reference TRBV7-2 and TRBJ2-1): GAGVSQSPSNKVTEKGKDVELRCDPISGHTALYWYRQSLGQGLEFLIYFQGNSAPDKSGLPSDRFSAERTGGSVSTLTIQRTQQEDSAVYLCASSPQTSNNEQFFGPGTRLTVL.

The chain uses TRBV15 and TRBJ2-7; the D gene is possibly TRBD2 (5 bases). The V end lost 8 bases, the J end lost 6 bases, and 17 bases lay between the germline ends. Per the germline V gene, CDR1 is LNHNV and CDR2 is YYDKDF (reference sequence). The CDR3 is 13 residues long. The CDR3 nucleotides read TGTGCCACCGGCCTGGGCGGGCTTCTCGAGCAGTACTTC. Its protein product is CATGLGGLLEQYF.

The J gene is TRBJ2-1, the V gene TRBV5-4; tentatively, D is TRBD2 (5 bases). V dropped 4 bases and J dropped 3 bases, with 20 bases sitting between them. Germline values: CDR1 SGHNT, CDR2 YYREEE (reference sequence). This CDR3 has 17 amino acids. In DNA form, the CDR3 reads TGTGCCAGCAGCCCCGACGCCGGCCTAGCCCACTACAATGAGCAGTTCTTC. Translated, it gives CASSPDAGLAHYNEQFF.

The CDR3 DNA reads TGCGCCAGCAGCTCCAGGGGACAGGGGGCGGTATCTGGGGCCAACGTCCTGACTTTC. Residues: CASSSRGQGAVSGANVLTF. The chain employs TRBV5-1 and TRBJ2-6; the match to TRBD1 covers 12 bases. Looked up from germline, CDR1 is SGHRS and CDR2 is YFSETQ. The CDR3 is 19 residues long. Trimming at V came to 3 bases and at J to 1 base, leaving 8 bases not matched to a gene.

The chain employs TRBV19 and TRBJ1-2; 10 positions agree with TRBD1. Germline V gene data show CDR1 as LNHDA and CDR2 as SQIVND (reference sequence). The CDR3 spans 14 residues. Trimming cost V 5 bases and J 6 bases; bases outside gene matches: 6. This CDR3 is CASSPRDRGDGYTF. CDR3 nucleotides: TGTGCCAGTAGTCCCCGGGACAGGGGCGATGGCTACACCTTC. The whole variable domain, remainder taken from reference TRBV19 and TRBJ1-2, is DGGITQSPKYLFRKEGQNVTLSCEQNLNHDAMYWYRQDPGQGLRLIYYSQIVNDFQKGDIAEGYSVSREKKESFPLTVTSAQKNPTAFYLCASSPRDRGDGYTFGSGTRLTVV.

This chain joins TRBV6-5 and TRBJ2-5; 10 bases fit TRBD2. Germline CDR1 reads MNHEY; CDR2 reads SVGAGI. V lost 5 bases and J lost 9; bases outside the gene matches: 6. The CDR3 has 13 residues. The CDR3 DNA reads as TGTGCCAGCAGTCTCGGACTAGCGGCGTCCCAGTACTTC. Its protein is CASSLGLAASQYF.